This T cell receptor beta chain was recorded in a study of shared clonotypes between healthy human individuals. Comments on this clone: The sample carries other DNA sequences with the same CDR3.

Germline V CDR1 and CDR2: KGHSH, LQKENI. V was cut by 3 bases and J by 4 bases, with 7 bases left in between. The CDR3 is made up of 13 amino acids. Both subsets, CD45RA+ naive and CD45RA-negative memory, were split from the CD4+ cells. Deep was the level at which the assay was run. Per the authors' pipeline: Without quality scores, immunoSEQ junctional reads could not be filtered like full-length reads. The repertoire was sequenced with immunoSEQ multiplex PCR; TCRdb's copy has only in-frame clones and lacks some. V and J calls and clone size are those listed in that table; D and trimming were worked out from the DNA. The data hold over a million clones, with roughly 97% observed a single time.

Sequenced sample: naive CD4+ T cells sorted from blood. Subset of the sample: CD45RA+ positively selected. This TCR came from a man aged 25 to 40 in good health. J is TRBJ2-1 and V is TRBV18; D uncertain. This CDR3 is CASSPSLYNEQFF. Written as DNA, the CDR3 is TGTGCCAGCTCACCTTCACTATACAATGAGCAGTTCTTC.